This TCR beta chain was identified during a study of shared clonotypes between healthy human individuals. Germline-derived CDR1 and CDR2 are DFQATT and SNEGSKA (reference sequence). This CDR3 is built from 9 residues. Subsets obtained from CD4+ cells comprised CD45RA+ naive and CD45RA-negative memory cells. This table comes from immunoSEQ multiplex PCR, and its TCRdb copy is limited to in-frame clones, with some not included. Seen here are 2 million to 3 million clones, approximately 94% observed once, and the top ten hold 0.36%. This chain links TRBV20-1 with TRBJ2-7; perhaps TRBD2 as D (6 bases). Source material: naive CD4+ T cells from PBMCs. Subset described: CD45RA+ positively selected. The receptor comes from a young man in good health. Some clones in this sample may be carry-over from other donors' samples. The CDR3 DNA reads TGCGGATGCGGGGTCGAGCAGTACTTC. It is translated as CGCGVEQYF.